The clone carrying this T cell receptor beta chain has more than one count but fewer than ten. What it binds is not known. The data derive from a study of identical twins. Findings and limits, study-wide: Modeled out-of-frame TCR alpha sharing in monozygotic twins fell below observed levels. Weaker excess twin sharing was seen among beta out-of-frame sequences. When twins shared out-of-frame alpha sequences, those sequences had excess low generation probability.

TCRdb called the 5' RACE reads again in MiXCR, with one record for every CDR3 protein. Here the sample spans roughly 710,000 distinct CDR3 sequences, less than 7% being singletons. Deletions cut 5 bases from V and 5 bases from J, with 15 bases between. Germline V CDR1 and CDR2: LGHDT, YNNKEL (reference sequence). This CDR3 comprises 14 residues. This rearrangement joins TRBV3-1 to TRBJ2-5, with D perhaps matching TRBD1 or TRBD2 (6 bases each). This TCR was sampled from a man younger than 30 in good health. Specimen: naive T cells sorted from blood. The CDR3 nucleotides are TGTGCCAGCAGCTTGGGGGGCTATGTCGAGACCCAGTACTTC. Encoded protein: CASSLGGYVETQYF.